The entry that follows covers one TCR beta chain sequence. Total RNA, at least 5 micrograms per sample, was extracted from PBMCs. The V end was cut by 0 bases, the J end by 1 base, with 9 bases between. The CDR3 runs to 15 residues. The germline CDR1 and CDR2 sequences are SGHTA and FQGNSA. This entry belongs to a study of blood T cells in healthy people across ages. A second PCR of 7 to 11 cycles used a sample-barcoded 5' primer and a J-beta primer mix. TCRdb reanalysed the 5' RACE reads using MiXCR and keeps one entry per CDR3 protein. The sample includes fewer than 2,000,000 distinct CDR3 sequences, 30% to 40% of them seen just once.

This chain joins TRBV7-2 and TRBJ2-5; D uncertain. Sequenced material: blood. The sequence derives from a human donor in good health. This CDR3 reads CASSLAPGVQETQYF. The CDR3 DNA reads TGTGCCAGCAGCTTAGCGCCAGGAGTCCAAGAGACCCAGTACTTC.